These 8 T cell receptor beta chains originate from one sample sequenced in a study of spatial heterogeneity in lung cancer. Study-level points and caveats: Counts that tracked tumor mutation counts were those of expanded intratumoral alpha and beta TCRs.

Time point specified: sample taken at primary tumor resection. No antigen has been assigned to these receptors. TCRdb called the 5' RACE reads again in MiXCR, with one record for every CDR3 protein. Altogether tens of thousands of distinct CDR3 sequences are present, approximately 16% being singletons, with the ten largest covering roughly 30%. Sequenced material: lung tumor tissue, taken at surgery. These receptors were collected from a female donor with early-stage non-small cell lung cancer.

This clonotype was seen a few times. The gene calls are TRBV12-3 or TRBV12-4 and TRBJ2-4, with 8 bases that match TRBD1. The CDR3 covers 14 residues. J lost 7 bases, V lost 6 bases, and 8 bases had no gene match. Here the CDR3 DNA reads TGTGCCAGCAGCCGAGGGGGACAGGTCAACATTCAGTACTTC. Translation: CASSRGGQVNIQYF.

Ten or more counts support this clonotype. V and J are TRBV28 and TRBJ2-7; 8 bases align to TRBD1. The CDR3 runs to 11 residues. Trimming at V came to 11 bases and at J to 5 bases, leaving 5 bases not matched to a gene. Germline V CDR1 and CDR2: MDHEN, SYDVKM. CDR3 nucleotide sequence: TGTGCCTCAGCGACAGGGGACGAGCAGTACTTC. It encodes CASATGDEQYF.

The chain links TRBV2 to TRBJ2-1; 11 nucleotides agree with TRBD2. The CDR3 covers 15 residues. Germline V gene sequence: CDR1 SNHLY, CDR2 FYNNEI. The V segment lost 6 bases and the J segment 5 bases; nucleotides outside the gene matches: 6. This CDR3 reads CASRLGLAVDNEQFF. CDR3 nucleotides: TGTGCCAGCAGGCTGGGACTAGCGGTAGACAATGAGCAGTTCTTC.

This clonotype has a count of ten or more. This sequence joins TRBV20-1 and TRBJ2-5; 11 bases match TRBD2. In germline, CDR1 is DFQATT, CDR2 SNEGSKA (reference sequence). CDR3 length: 16 amino acids. This chain's CDR3 is CSGYLAGGWYQETQYF. For the CDR3, the DNA is TGCTCCGGTTATTTAGCGGGAGGGTGGTACCAAGAGACCCAGTACTTC.

This clonotype was found a few times. DNA of the CDR3: TGTGCCAGCAGCCCGGGACTAGCGGGGGTCCGGAGCTCCTACGAGCAGTACTTC. It codes for CASSPGLAGVRSSYEQYF. This sequence joins TRBV12-3 or TRBV12-4 and TRBJ2-7; the match to TRBD2 covers 14 bases. The ends lost 6 bases at V and 0 bases at J; junction bases unmatched: 10. The CDR3 contains 18 residues.

The V call is TRBV6-6, the J call TRBJ2-1; perhaps TRBD2 as D (6 bases). Trimming removed 0 bases at V and 1 base at J, with 10 bases between. In germline, CDR1 is MNHNY, CDR2 SVGAGI (reference sequence). The CDR3 has 16 residues. The CDR3 DNA reads as TGTGCCAGCAGTTACTCCACGACTAGTTCCTACAATGAGCAGTTCTTC. This gives the protein CASSYSTTSSYNEQFF.

This clonotype was seen repeatedly, ten times or more. The rearrangement links TRBV5-1 to TRBJ2-1; 7 bases map to TRBD1. The V gene's germline CDR1 is SGHRS and CDR2 YFSETQ. J gave up 5 bases and V 4 bases, and 9 bases lay outside the gene matches. CDR3 length equals 15 residues. CDR3 nucleotides: TGCGCCAGCAGCCTCCGACAGGGCGCGCACAATGAGCAGTTCTTC. Translation: CASSLRQGAHNEQFF.

This clonotype was observed a handful of times. The J gene is TRBJ2-1, the V gene TRBV12-3 or TRBV12-4; D may be TRBD2 (7 bases). Trimming stripped 5 bases from V and 13 bases from J, with 30 bases between. CDR3 length equals 17 residues. Written as DNA, the CDR3 is TGTGCCAGCAGTCTCCGTAGGGGGGGAATCCCCCGGGAAGTTCAGTTCTTC. This codes for CASSLRRGGIPREVQFF.